This T cell receptor (beta chain) was recovered during a study of cytomegalovirus exposure and HLA in healthy donors. PCR used 60 Vbeta primers and 13 Jbeta primers. Profiling relied on immunoSEQ multiplex PCR, and the TCRdb table lists in-frame clones only, not all of them. The sample holds about 160,000 clones, around 74% seen once. V was clipped by 0 bases and J by 5 bases, with 14 bases between them. This CDR3 contains 16 residues. The germline V gene encodes CDR1 SGHRS and CDR2 YFSETQ. The sequence was obtained from a female donor in good health and CMV-seronegative. Material: PBMCs. V gene TRBV5-1 combines with J gene TRBJ2-2, with a weak D call TRBD2 (6 bases). The DNA for the CDR3 is TGCGCCAGCAGCTTGGAAATCGGGAGAGGTACCGGGGAGCTGTTTTTT. Amino acid sequence: CASSLEIGRGTGELFF. Looking up the rest from reference TRBV5-1 and TRBJ2-2 gives the full variable domain: KAGVTQTPRYLIKTRGQQVTLSCSPISGHRSVSWYQQTPGQGLQFLFEYFSETQRNKGNFPGRFSGRQFSNSRSEMNVSTLELGDSALYLCASSLEIGRGTGELFFGEGSRLTVL.